What follows are 9 T cell receptor beta chains derived from one specimen sequenced in a study of radiation and T cells in renal cell carcinoma. Time point here: baseline pretreatment blood. This sample's treatment: 15 Gy SBRT to primary tumor, nephrectomy 4 weeks later. Data came from immunoSEQ multiplex PCR; TCRdb stores just in-frame clones and leaves some out. The repertoire includes approximately 110,000 clones, roughly four fifths of them detected once, and approximately 3% sits in the top ten. Source: blood, taken from a patient whose treatment included radiotherapy and nephrectomy. The receptors here all came from a woman between 55 and 75 years old with renal cell carcinoma.

The V gene is TRBV28, the J gene TRBJ1-2; D call uncertain. The CDR3 consists of 14 residues. In germline, CDR1 is MDHEN, CDR2 SYDVKM. V was shortened by 7 bases and J by 2 bases, with 14 bases between the two germline ends. The CDR3 reads CASKLHRKNYGYTF. The DNA for the CDR3 is TGTGCCAGCAAATTACACCGTAAAAACTATGGCTACACCTTC.

The J gene is TRBJ1-2, the V gene TRBV27; D not resolved. CDR1 is MNHEY and CDR2 is SMNVEV in the germline V gene (reference sequence). V lost 0 bases, J lost 4 bases, and 6 bases lay in between. The CDR3 is made up of 13 amino acids. CDR3 region: CASSLSPPYGYTF. DNA of the CDR3: TGTGCCAGCAGTTTATCCCCCCCCTATGGCTACACCTTC.

This clone appeared a few times. The V call is TRBV19, the J call TRBJ2-1; weak D call: TRBD1 (6 bases). Per the germline V gene, CDR1 is LNHDA and CDR2 is SQIVND (reference sequence). V shed 3 bases and J shed 6 bases, with 12 bases lying between them. CDR3 size: 14 residues. CDR3 sequence: CASSIVPQGNEQFF. CDR3 DNA sequence: TGTGCCAGTAGTATCGTACCACAGGGCAATGAGCAGTTCTTC.

V is TRBV19 and J is TRBJ1-2; no definite D call. The CDR3 is 15 residues long. Trimming took 4 bases from V and 2 from J, leaving 14 bases between them. Germline V gene data show CDR1 as LNHDA and CDR2 as SQIVND (reference sequence). The CDR3 loop reads CASSTGIGLNYGYTF. The CDR3 DNA is TGTGCCAGTAGTACCGGGATAGGTTTAAACTATGGCTACACCTTC. The full variable domain, in which reference TRBV19 and TRBJ1-2 provide the parts outside the CDR3, is DGGITQSPKYLFRKEGQNVTLSCEQNLNHDAMYWYRQDPGQGLRLIYYSQIVNDFQKGDIAEGYSVSREKKESFPLTVTSAQKNPTAFYLCASSTGIGLNYGYTFGSGTRLTVV.

The chain couples TRBV19 to TRBJ2-3; weak D call: TRBD2 (6 bases). Germline CDR1 LNHDA, CDR2 SQIVND (reference sequence). Trimming stripped 4 bases from V and 0 bases from J, with 11 bases between. The CDR3 totals 15 residues. The CDR3 coding sequence is TGTGCCAGTAGTACCGCGGGATCCAGCACAGATACGCAGTATTTT. It encodes CASSTAGSSTDTQYF.

The gene calls are TRBV19 and TRBJ2-1, with D perhaps assigned TRBD1 or TRBD2 (5 bases each). Trimming shortened V by 3 bases and J by 0 bases, and 12 bases separated the two germline ends. Germline V lookup: CDR1 LNHDA, CDR2 SQIVND (reference sequence). The CDR3 is 16 amino acids. The CDR3 sequence: CASSILGDVSYNEQFF. The CDR3 DNA reads TGTGCCAGTAGTATTTTAGGGGACGTCTCCTACAATGAGCAGTTCTTC.

The CDR3 region has the DNA TGTGCCAGCTCACCCTTCACTAGTAACCAAGAGACCCAGTACTTC. This translates into CASSPFTSNQETQYF. V usage is TRBV18 and J usage is TRBJ2-5; tentatively, D is TRBD2 (5 bases). The CDR3 is 15 residues long. From germline, CDR1 is KGHSH and CDR2 LQKENI. Deletions cut 3 bases from V and 0 bases from J, with 11 bases between.

This clone was observed a handful of times. The rearrangement links TRBV5-4 to TRBJ2-2; D possibly corresponds to TRBD1 (5 bases). The CDR3 extends over 15 amino acids. CDR1 and CDR2 (germline): SGHNT, YYREEE (reference sequence). The V end lost 2 bases, the J end lost 2 bases, and 10 bases lay between the germline ends. CDR3 DNA sequence: TGTGCCAGCAGCTTTGGGGCAGGAAACACCGGGGAGCTGTTTTTT. Translation: CASSFGAGNTGELFF.

V and J are TRBV4-1 and TRBJ1-1; no reliable D call. This CDR3 region has 13 residues. Germline V gene data show CDR1 as MGHRA and CDR2 as YSYEKL. The V end was cut by 4 bases, the J end by 0 bases, with 6 bases between. The CDR3 loop is CASSPRMNTEAFF. CDR3 coding DNA: TGCGCCAGCAGCCCCCGGATGAACACTGAAGCTTTCTTT.